Listed here are 20 T cell receptor beta chains from one sample, sequenced in a study of blood T cells in healthy people across ages. It was with a sample-barcoded 5' primer and a J-beta primer mix that a second PCR of about 7 to 12 cycles was run. TCRdb re-called the 5' RACE reads with MiXCR, one entry per CDR3 protein. Here the sample spans a few hundred thousand distinct CDR3 sequences, roughly 29% being singletons. Sequenced input: blood. These receptors all come from a woman in her sixties or seventies in good health.

In DNA form, the CDR3 reads TGTGCCAGCAGTTCCTCGGGAGGGGGCCCTTACGAGCAGTACTTC. Residues: CASSSSGGGPYEQYF. V gene TRBV12-3 or TRBV12-4 combines with J gene TRBJ2-7; D may be TRBD2 (8 bases). This CDR3 is 15 amino acids long. V gave up 4 bases and J gave up 4 bases, with 17 bases separating them.

The chain uses TRBV5-6 and TRBJ2-1; 10 positions match TRBD2. In germline, CDR1 is SGHDT, CDR2 YYEEEE. V trimming: 5 bases; J trimming: 7 bases; junction bases outside the gene matches: 3. This CDR3 has 13 amino acids. Here the CDR3 reads CASRGLASNEQFF. In nucleotides, the CDR3 is TGTGCCAGCAGGGGACTAGCGTCAAATGAGCAGTTCTTC.

The chain joins TRBV28 to TRBJ2-7, with D perhaps TRBD1 (6 bases). From germline, CDR1 is MDHEN and CDR2 SYDVKM. V lost 4 bases, J lost 6 bases, and 16 bases lay in between. The CDR3 is made up of 14 amino acids. CDR3 sequence: CASSSPPQGPEQYF. The DNA for the CDR3 is TGTGCCAGCAGTTCCCCCCCCCAGGGGCCCGAGCAGTACTTC.

This clonotype has more than one count but fewer than ten. The rearrangement uses TRBV29-1 and TRBJ1-1, with D tentatively TRBD1 (6 bases). The length of the CDR3 is 13 residues. CDR1 and CDR2 (germline): SQVTM, ANQGSEA. V shed 2 bases and J shed 5 bases, with 12 bases lying between them. CDR3 protein: CSVEIGGRTEAFF. The CDR3 region has the DNA TGCAGCGTTGAAATCGGGGGGCGGACTGAAGCTTTCTTT.

With regard to this clonotype: This clone may be a read error of a much larger clone one base away. The chain employs TRBV27 and TRBJ1-1; TRBD1 aligns across 7 bases. Germline assignment: CDR1 MNHEY and CDR2 SMNVEV (reference sequence). The CDR3 sequence is 16 residues long. V was pared by 7 bases and J by 0 bases, with 11 bases of the junction left unmatched. The CDR3 sequence: CASTSTGNGMNTEAFF. DNA for the CDR3: TGTGCCAGCACCTCGACAGGGAATGGCATGAACACTGAAGCTTTCTTT.

The chain uses TRBV7-2 and TRBJ1-2, with D unresolved. This CDR3 has 15 residues. The V end lost 1 base, the J end lost 8 bases, and 17 bases lay between the germline ends. CDR1 is SGHTA, CDR2 FQGNSA, per germline. The CDR3 sequence is CASSLVSDFNEGYTF. The CDR3 DNA reads as TGTGCCAGCAGCTTAGTCTCAGACTTCAACGAGGGCTACACCTTC.

The rearrangement links TRBV10-3 to TRBJ1-2; TRBD1 aligns across 8 bases. Looked up from germline, CDR1 is ENHRY and CDR2 is SYGVKD. The CDR3 is made up of 13 amino acids. V lost 2 bases to trimming and J lost 8 bases; unmatched junction nucleotides: 4. The CDR3 loop reads CAISEGQGYGYTF. CDR3 coding DNA: TGTGCCATCAGTGAGGGACAGGGCTACGGCTACACCTTC.

This clonotype has at least ten counts. The chain employs TRBV29-1 and TRBJ2-3, with D maybe TRBD1 (6 bases). Germline V gene lookup returns CDR1 SQVTM and CDR2 ANQGSEA. This CDR3 has 14 residues. Trimming removed 4 bases from V and 1 base from J, with 12 bases in between. For the CDR3, the DNA is TGCAGCGTTGTGAGGGGGATAGGCACAGATACGCAGTATTTT. Translated, it gives CSVVRGIGTDTQYF.

This chain uses TRBV3-1 with TRBJ2-2, with 9 bases aligning to TRBD1. The CDR3 is 15 residues long. Looked up from germline, CDR1 is LGHDT and CDR2 is YNNKEL (reference sequence). With V trimmed by 4 bases and J by 6 bases, 6 bases remained unmatched. The CDR3 nucleotides are TGTGCCAGCAGCCTCACAGGGGGCCGGCCCGGGGAGCTGTTTTTT. Translated, it gives CASSLTGGRPGELFF. The full variable domain, rest sourced from reference TRBV3-1 and TRBJ2-2, is DTAVSQTPKYLVTQMGNDKSIKCEQNLGHDTMYWYKQDSKKFLKIMFSYNNKELIINETVPNRFSPKSPDKAHLNLHINSLELGDSAVYFCASSLTGGRPGELFFGEGSRLTVL.

This clonotype was counted a few times. V and J are TRBV3-1 and TRBJ2-3, with 14 bases aligning to TRBD2. Germline lookup yields CDR1 LGHDT and CDR2 YNNKEL (reference sequence). The V gene end was trimmed by 5 bases and the J gene end by 2 bases; junction bases not matched to a gene: 6. The CDR3 extends over 17 amino acids. The CDR3 sequence: CASSSRLAGGLTDTQYF. The CDR3 DNA reads as TGTGCCAGCAGCTCAAGACTAGCGGGAGGGCTCACAGATACGCAGTATTTT.

This clonotype occurred a few times. The chain employs TRBV15 and TRBJ2-7; 8 bases line up with TRBD2. Matching the DNA end better, TRBJ2-1 makes the J call doubtful. This CDR3 spans 16 amino acids. Germline CDR1 LNHNV, CDR2 YYDKDF (reference sequence). CDR3 region: CATSGGIAGKRGEQFF. CDR3 bases: TGTGCCACCAGCGGGGGTATAGCGGGAAAGCGAGGGGAGCAGTTCTTC.

This clonotype was seen only a few times. The chain carries TRBV5-1 and TRBJ1-4, with 10 bases aligning to TRBD1. The germline CDR1 and CDR2 sequences are SGHRS and YFSETQ. J was trimmed by 8 bases and V by 3 bases; bases with no gene match: 4. The CDR3 is 14 residues long. CDR3 bases: TGCGCCAGCAGCTGGACAGGGGGAGAGGAAAAACTGTTTTTT. This translates into CASSWTGGEEKLFF.

The V and J genes are TRBV12-3 or TRBV12-4 and TRBJ1-1, with 7 bases identical to TRBD1. The V and J ends lost 6 bases and 0 bases, in that order; junction bases with no gene match: 4. There are 14 residues in the CDR3. In nucleotides, the CDR3 is TGTGCCAGCAGCATGGGACAGTTGAACACTGAAGCTTTCTTT. Its protein product is CASSMGQLNTEAFF.

V and J are TRBV20-1 and TRBJ1-5, with D unresolved. Trimming took 3 bases from V and 4 from J, leaving 7 bases between them. The CDR3 runs 12 residues. Germline V gene data show CDR1 as DFQATT and CDR2 as SNEGSKA (reference sequence). CDR3 residues: CSARPLNQPQHF. The CDR3 nucleotides read TGCAGTGCTAGGCCGTTGAATCAGCCCCAGCATTTT.

This chain uses TRBV20-1 with TRBJ1-2; no clear D gene. The V and J ends lost 6 bases and 0 bases respectively, with 11 bases between them. Germline CDR1 is DFQATT and CDR2 is SNEGSKA (reference sequence). This CDR3 is built from 13 residues. The CDR3 sequence: CSAHGVANYGYTF. The DNA of the CDR3 is TGCAGTGCCCACGGTGTGGCTAACTATGGCTACACCTTC.

In its sample, this clonotype was seen a few times. This chain connects TRBV7-9 to TRBJ1-2; D unclear. Trimming shortened V by 0 bases and J by 8 bases, and 10 bases separated the two germline ends. The V gene's germline CDR1 is SEHNR and CDR2 FQNEAQ (reference sequence). The CDR3 extends over 13 amino acids. This chain's CDR3 is CASSLAGMVGYTF. The CDR3 bases are TGTGCCAGCAGCTTAGCGGGTATGGTAGGCTACACCTTC.

In its sample, this clonotype was seen a few times. This rearrangement joins TRBV4-1 to TRBJ2-7; TRBD2 matches at 10 bases. The DNA end favors TRBJ2-1, so the J call may be wrong. The germline V gene has CDR1 MGHRA and CDR2 YSYEKL. The CDR3 loop spans 18 amino acids. The CDR3 DNA is TGCGCCAGCAGCCAAGATCGGGAGGCCGGGACTAGCGTCGATGAGCAGTTCTTC. Encoded protein: CASSQDREAGTSVDEQFF.

This clonotype was seen only a few times. CDR3 amino acids: CASSINTGPYYEQYF. CDR3 nucleotides: TGTGCCAGTAGTATCAACACGGGACCTTACTACGAGCAGTACTTC. This chain connects TRBV19 to TRBJ2-7; the D call may be TRBD1 or TRBD2 (5 bases each). Germline V gene data show CDR1 as LNHDA and CDR2 as SQIVND (reference sequence). The CDR3 is 15 residues long. The V end was cut by 3 bases, the J end by 3 bases, with 15 bases between.

The chain has TRBV28 and TRBJ1-2; a possible D gene is TRBD1 (5 bases). This CDR3 contains 13 residues. Trimming took 7 bases from V and 1 from J, leaving 10 bases between them. Germline V CDR1 and CDR2: MDHEN, SYDVKM. Here the CDR3 DNA reads TGTGCCAGCACGTTCGACAGTAACTATGGCTACACCTTC. Translation: CASTFDSNYGYTF.

This chain connects TRBV20-1 to TRBJ1-5; D unresolved. The CDR3 is 16 amino acids. The germline gives CDR1 DFQATT, CDR2 SNEGSKA (reference sequence). Between the trimmed V and J ends, which lost 0 bases and 6 bases, there was a span of 18 bases. CDR3 sequence: CSARDMGNWAAQPQHF. The CDR3 nucleotides are TGCAGTGCTAGAGATATGGGCAACTGGGCGGCTCAGCCCCAGCATTTT.